The sequence of this T cell receptor (beta chain) was determined in a study of T cell repertoires in aging, cancer and after chemotherapy. Study background: Patients with glioblastoma brain tumors were sampled before and after temozolomide-based therapy. Study outcomes and limitations: Untreated cancer patients had significantly lower blood TCR diversity than age-matched healthy donors. The repertoire data cannot show anything about immunological memory following chemotherapy. Loss of evenness, beyond lost richness, contributed to age-related TCR diversity decline in cancer patients.

This clonotype was seen only a few times. Its specificity is unknown. Amplification of TCR beta used genomic DNA extracted from peripheral blood. A mixed TRB-A/B primer pool amplified rearranged TRB by multiplex touch-down PCR. One entry per CDR3 protein, called by TCRdb with MiXCR from the multiplex PCR reads. The data show 2,000 or so distinct CDR3 sequences, about 30% seen once. This CDR3 is built from 14 residues. Trimming took 4 bases from V and 6 from J; bases not matched to a gene: 6. Germline loops: CDR1 SNHLY, CDR2 FYNNEI. The chain couples TRBV2 to TRBJ1-5; 7 bases fit TRBD1. Sequenced: blood. The source of this sequence is a human donor with a solid tumor. The CDR3 region is CASSVLGGGQPQHF. The CDR3 DNA follows: TGTGCCAGCAGTGTCCTAGGGGGCGGTCAGCCCCAGCATTTT.